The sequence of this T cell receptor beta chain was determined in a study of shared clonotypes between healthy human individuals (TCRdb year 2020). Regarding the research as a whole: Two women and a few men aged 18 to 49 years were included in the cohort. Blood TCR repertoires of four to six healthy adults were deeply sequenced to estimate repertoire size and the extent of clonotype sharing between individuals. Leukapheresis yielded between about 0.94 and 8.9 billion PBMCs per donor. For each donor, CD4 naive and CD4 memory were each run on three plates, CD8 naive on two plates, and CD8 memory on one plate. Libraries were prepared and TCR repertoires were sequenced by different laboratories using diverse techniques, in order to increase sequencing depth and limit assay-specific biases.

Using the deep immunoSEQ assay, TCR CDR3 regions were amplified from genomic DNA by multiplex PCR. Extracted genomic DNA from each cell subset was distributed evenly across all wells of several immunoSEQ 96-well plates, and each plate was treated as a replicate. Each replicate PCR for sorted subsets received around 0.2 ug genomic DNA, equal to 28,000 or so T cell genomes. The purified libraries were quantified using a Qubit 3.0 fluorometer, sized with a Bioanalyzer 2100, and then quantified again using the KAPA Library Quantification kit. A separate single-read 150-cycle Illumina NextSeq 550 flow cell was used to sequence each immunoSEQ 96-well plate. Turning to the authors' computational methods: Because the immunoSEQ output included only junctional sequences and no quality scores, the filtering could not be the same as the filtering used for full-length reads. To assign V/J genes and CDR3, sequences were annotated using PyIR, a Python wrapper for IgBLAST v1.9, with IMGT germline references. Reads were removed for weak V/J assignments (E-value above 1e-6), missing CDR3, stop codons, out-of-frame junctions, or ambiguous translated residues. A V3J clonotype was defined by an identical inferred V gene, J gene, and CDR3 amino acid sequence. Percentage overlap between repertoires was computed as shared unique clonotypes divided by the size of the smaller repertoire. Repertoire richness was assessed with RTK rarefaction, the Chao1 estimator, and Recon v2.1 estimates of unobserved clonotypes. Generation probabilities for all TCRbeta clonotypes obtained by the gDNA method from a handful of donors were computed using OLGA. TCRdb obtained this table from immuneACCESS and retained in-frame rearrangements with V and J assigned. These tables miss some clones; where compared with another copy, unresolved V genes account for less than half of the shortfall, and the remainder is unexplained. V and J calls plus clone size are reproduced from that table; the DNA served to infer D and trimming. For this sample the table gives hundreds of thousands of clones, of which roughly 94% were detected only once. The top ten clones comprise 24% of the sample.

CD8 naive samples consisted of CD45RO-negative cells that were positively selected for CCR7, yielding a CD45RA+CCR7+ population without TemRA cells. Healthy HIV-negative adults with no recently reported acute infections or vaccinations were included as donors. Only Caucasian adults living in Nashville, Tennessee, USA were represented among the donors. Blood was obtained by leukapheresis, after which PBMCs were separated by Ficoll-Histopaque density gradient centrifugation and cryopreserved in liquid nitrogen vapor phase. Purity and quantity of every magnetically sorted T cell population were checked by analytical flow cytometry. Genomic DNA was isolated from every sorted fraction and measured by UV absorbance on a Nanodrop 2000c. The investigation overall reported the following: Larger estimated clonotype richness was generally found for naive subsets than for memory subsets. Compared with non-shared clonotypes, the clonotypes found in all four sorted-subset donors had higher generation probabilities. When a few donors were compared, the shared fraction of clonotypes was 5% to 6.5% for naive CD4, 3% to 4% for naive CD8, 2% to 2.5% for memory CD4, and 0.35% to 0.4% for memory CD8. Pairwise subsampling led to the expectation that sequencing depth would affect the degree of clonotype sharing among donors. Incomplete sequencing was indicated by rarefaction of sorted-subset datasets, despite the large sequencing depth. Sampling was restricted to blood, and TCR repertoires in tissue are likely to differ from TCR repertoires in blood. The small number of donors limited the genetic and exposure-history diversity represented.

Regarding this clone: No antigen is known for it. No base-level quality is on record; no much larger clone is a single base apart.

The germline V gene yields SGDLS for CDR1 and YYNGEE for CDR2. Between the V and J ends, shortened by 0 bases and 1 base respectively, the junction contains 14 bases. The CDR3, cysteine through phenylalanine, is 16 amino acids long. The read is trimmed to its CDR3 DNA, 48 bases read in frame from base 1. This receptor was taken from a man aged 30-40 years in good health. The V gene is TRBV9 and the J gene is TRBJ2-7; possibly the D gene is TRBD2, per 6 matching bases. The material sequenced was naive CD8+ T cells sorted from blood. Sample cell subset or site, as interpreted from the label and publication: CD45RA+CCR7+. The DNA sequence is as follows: TGTGCCAGCAGCGTAGGAGTGGTAGCGGCATCCTACGAGCAGTACTTC. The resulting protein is CASSVGVVAASYEQYF.